A selection of T cell receptor beta chains follows, all from one sample in a study of T cell clonotyping in hematopoietic cell transplantation. Clones were sequenced by immunoSEQ multiplex PCR, and TCRdb holds only the in-frame ones, with some missing. There are roughly 15,000 clones in the sample; 62% occur only once, and roughly 10% lies in the top ten. The specimen sequenced was PBMCs. The receptors come from a human donor who either received an allogeneic hematopoietic cell transplant for a myeloid malignancy or was a related donor (not recorded which). Some clones in this sample may be carry-over from other donors' samples. Both conserved end residues are part of each CDR3. The order of the fields is J gene, V gene, clone size, D gene, CDR3 DNA, CDR3 protein. A D gene is named only where the DNA matches it firmly. Some rows have no size entry. The others give once, few or many, or a class for an expanded clone.

j_call: TRBJ1-5
v_call: TRBV6-6
clone_size: NA
d_call: NA
cdr3_nt: TGTGCCAGCGGGGGGAGTCAGCCCCAGCATTTT
cdr3_aa: CASGGSQPQHF

j_call: TRBJ2-1
v_call: TRBV5-6
clone_size: NA
d_call: TRBD2
cdr3_nt: TGTGCCAGCAGCGGGGGACTAGCGGGGAAGGAGTTCTTC
cdr3_aa: CASSGGLAGKEFF

j_call: TRBJ2-7
v_call: TRBV29-1
clone_size: NA
d_call: NA
cdr3_nt: TGCAGCGTCTCGCGCGGGGCCCCCTACGAGCAGTACTTC
cdr3_aa: CSVSRGAPYEQYF

j_call: TRBJ2-1
v_call: TRBV6-5
clone_size: few
d_call: TRBD2
cdr3_nt: TGTGCCAGCAGTGCGGGAGGCTCAGGGAATGAGCAGTTCTTC
cdr3_aa: CASSAGGSGNEQFF

j_call: TRBJ2-7
v_call: TRBV25-1
clone_size: NA
d_call: TRBD1
cdr3_nt: TGTGCCAGCAGTGGGGACAGAGCCTACGAGCAGTACTTC
cdr3_aa: CASSGDRAYEQYF

j_call: TRBJ1-3
v_call: TRBV29-1
clone_size: NA
d_call: NA
cdr3_nt: TGCAGCGTTAAAACATTACGCTCTGGAAACACCATATATTTT
cdr3_aa: CSVKTLRSGNTIYF

j_call: TRBJ2-3
v_call: TRBV7-6
clone_size: NA
d_call: NA
cdr3_nt: TGTGCCAGCAGCTTAATCACAGATACGCAGTATTTT
cdr3_aa: CASSLITDTQYF

j_call: TRBJ2-5
v_call: TRBV28
clone_size: medium-sized
d_call: TRBD1
cdr3_nt: TGTGCCAGCGATACAGGGGGACCAGAGACCCAGTACTTC
cdr3_aa: CASDTGGPETQYF

j_call: TRBJ2-7
v_call: TRBV28
clone_size: NA
d_call: TRBD1
cdr3_nt: TGTGCCACCTGGGACAGGGGCTTTTCCTACGAGCAGTACTTC
cdr3_aa: CATWDRGFSYEQYF

j_call: TRBJ2-3
v_call: TRBV7-2
clone_size: NA
d_call: TRBD2
cdr3_nt: TGTGCCAGCAGCTTAACTACTAGCGGGAGCCCAGATACGCAGTATTTT
cdr3_aa: CASSLTTSGSPDTQYF

j_call: TRBJ1-2
v_call: TRBV6-5
clone_size: few
d_call: NA
cdr3_nt: TGTGCCAGCGCGTTGGGGAGGTCCGCCTATGGCTACACCTTC
cdr3_aa: CASALGRSAYGYTF

j_call: TRBJ1-1
v_call: TRBV28
clone_size: few
d_call: TRBD1
cdr3_nt: TGTGCCAGCAGCACACAGGGGAGGGCTTTCTTT
cdr3_aa: CASSTQGRAFF

j_call: TRBJ2-7
v_call: TRBV11-1
clone_size: NA
d_call: NA
cdr3_nt: TGTGCCAGCAGCCACGACGGGAGACACTACGAGCAGTACTTC
cdr3_aa: CASSHDGRHYEQYF

j_call: TRBJ1-2
v_call: TRBV6-1
clone_size: NA
d_call: NA
cdr3_nt: TGTGCCAGCAGTGTGGGCAGAAACTCTGGCTACACCTTC
cdr3_aa: CASSVGRNSGYTF

j_call: TRBJ1-2
v_call: TRBV29-1
clone_size: NA
d_call: NA
cdr3_nt: TGCAGCGTTGATTCAGGCATCTATGGCTACACCTTC
cdr3_aa: CSVDSGIYGYTF

j_call: TRBJ2-6
v_call: TRBV7-3
clone_size: once
d_call: NA
cdr3_nt: TGTGCCAGCAGCTTAAATGGAGGGTCTGGGGCCAACGTCCTGACTTTC
cdr3_aa: CASSLNGGSGANVLTF

j_call: TRBJ2-2
v_call: TRBV30
clone_size: NA
d_call: TRBD1
cdr3_nt: TGTGCCTGGAGTTTTCCGGGACAGGACACCGGGGAGCTGTTTTTT
cdr3_aa: CAWSFPGQDTGELFF

j_call: TRBJ1-2
v_call: TRBV30
clone_size: NA
d_call: TRBD1
cdr3_nt: TGTGCCTGGAGCCGGGACAGGCCCCGAGGCTACACCTTC
cdr3_aa: CAWSRDRPRGYTF

j_call: TRBJ2-7
v_call: TRBV6-5
clone_size: once
d_call: NA
cdr3_nt: TGTGCCAGCAGTTTTGGAGGACTACCGACCTACGAGCAGTACTTC
cdr3_aa: CASSFGGLPTYEQYF

j_call: TRBJ1-2
v_call: TRBV6-5
clone_size: NA
d_call: NA
cdr3_nt: TGTGCCAGCAGTTACTCCGGACAGTCGAATGGCTACACCTTC
cdr3_aa: CASSYSGQSNGYTF

j_call: TRBJ2-7
v_call: TRBV6-5
clone_size: NA
d_call: TRBD1
cdr3_nt: TGTGCCAGCAACAAAGCAGGGGGTAGCGTCTACGAGCAGTACTTC
cdr3_aa: CASNKAGGSVYEQYF

j_call: TRBJ2-7
v_call: TRBV4-2
clone_size: NA
d_call: TRBD2
cdr3_nt: TGTGCCAGCAGCCCGGGGACTAGCGGTTCCTACGAGCAGTACTTC
cdr3_aa: CASSPGTSGSYEQYF

j_call: TRBJ1-1
v_call: TRBV30
clone_size: NA
d_call: NA
cdr3_nt: TGTGCCCACGGGGAGCAAGACACTGAAGCTTTCTTT
cdr3_aa: CAHGEQDTEAFF

j_call: TRBJ1-6
v_call: TRBV30
clone_size: NA
d_call: NA
cdr3_nt: TGTGCCTGGGGTGTACAAGGGAGTTCACCCCTCCACTTT
cdr3_aa: CAWGVQGSSPLHF

j_call: TRBJ1-3
v_call: TRBV5-4
clone_size: few
d_call: NA
cdr3_nt: TGTGCCAGCAGCTTGGAGTCCGGGTCAGGAAACACCATATATTTT
cdr3_aa: CASSLESGSGNTIYF

j_call: TRBJ1-2
v_call: TRBV30
clone_size: once
d_call: TRBD1
cdr3_nt: TGTGCCTGCACAGGGGTAGGGAACTATGGCTACACCTTC
cdr3_aa: CACTGVGNYGYTF

j_call: TRBJ2-7
v_call: TRBV5-6
clone_size: medium-sized
d_call: TRBD2
cdr3_nt: TGTGCCAGCAGCCGGGACCGAGGGACTAGAAACGAGCAGTACTTC
cdr3_aa: CASSRDRGTRNEQYF

j_call: TRBJ1-5
v_call: TRBV1
clone_size: NA
d_call: NA
cdr3_nt: TGCACCAGCAGCCCAAGACAGGGCTGGAATCAGCCCCAGCATTTT
cdr3_aa: CTSSPRQGWNQPQHF

j_call: TRBJ1-2
v_call: TRBV19
clone_size: NA
d_call: NA
cdr3_nt: TGTGCCAGTAGTATAGATTGGCCAGGGAACTATGGCTACACCTTC
cdr3_aa: CASSIDWPGNYGYTF

j_call: TRBJ1-5
v_call: TRBV6-5
clone_size: NA
d_call: TRBD1
cdr3_nt: TGTGCCAGCAGAGAGTACAGGGGTCAGCCCCAGCATTTT
cdr3_aa: CASREYRGQPQHF

j_call: TRBJ2-7
v_call: TRBV10-3
clone_size: NA
d_call: NA
cdr3_nt: TGTGCCATCAGTTCGACTAGAGGGGGCTCCTACGAGCAGTACTTC
cdr3_aa: CAISSTRGGSYEQYF

j_call: TRBJ2-7
v_call: TRBV7-2
clone_size: NA
d_call: TRBD2
cdr3_nt: TGTGCCAGCAGCACTAGCGGTCCCTACGAGCAGTACTTC
cdr3_aa: CASSTSGPYEQYF

j_call: TRBJ1-1
v_call: TRBV28
clone_size: NA
d_call: TRBD1
cdr3_nt: TGTGCCAGCAGCCCAGGGGGGTCCCACACTGAAGCTTTCTTT
cdr3_aa: CASSPGGSHTEAFF

j_call: TRBJ2-2
v_call: TRBV5-6
clone_size: NA
d_call: TRBD2
cdr3_nt: TGTGCCAGCAGCTTAGGGACTAGCGGGCTCACCGGGGAGCTGTTTTTT
cdr3_aa: CASSLGTSGLTGELFF

j_call: TRBJ2-2
v_call: TRBV5-6
clone_size: medium-sized
d_call: NA
cdr3_nt: TGTGCCAGCAGCTGGAGTTCCGGGGAGCTGTTTTTT
cdr3_aa: CASSWSSGELFF

j_call: TRBJ2-7
v_call: TRBV27
clone_size: NA
d_call: TRBD1
cdr3_nt: TGTGCCAGCAGTTTGGGGACAGTTCCATCCTACGAGCAGTACTTC
cdr3_aa: CASSLGTVPSYEQYF

j_call: TRBJ1-5
v_call: TRBV4-1
clone_size: NA
d_call: NA
cdr3_nt: TGCGCCAGCAGCCAACCGTATGATCAGCCCCAGCATTTT
cdr3_aa: CASSQPYDQPQHF

j_call: TRBJ2-7
v_call: TRBV25-1
clone_size: NA
d_call: TRBD2
cdr3_nt: TGTGCCAGCAGTTCTCTAGCGGGAGAAGTTTACGAGCAGTACTTC
cdr3_aa: CASSSLAGEVYEQYF

j_call: TRBJ1-5
v_call: TRBV4-2
clone_size: NA
d_call: TRBD1
cdr3_nt: TGTGCCAGCAGCCGTGGACAGGGACTATCTGTTAATCAGCCCCAGCATTTT
cdr3_aa: CASSRGQGLSVNQPQHF

j_call: TRBJ1-5
v_call: TRBV6-6
clone_size: NA
d_call: NA
cdr3_nt: TGTGCCAGCAGGCCAGGGACGGGTCAGCCCCAGCATTTT
cdr3_aa: CASRPGTGQPQHF

j_call: TRBJ1-1
v_call: TRBV5-6
clone_size: NA
d_call: NA
cdr3_nt: TGTGCCAGCAGCCCTAGTTCAGCGAACACTGAAGCTTTCTTT
cdr3_aa: CASSPSSANTEAFF

j_call: TRBJ2-7
v_call: TRBV7-6
clone_size: NA
d_call: NA
cdr3_nt: TGTGCCAGCAGCTTATTGACTGAATCCTACGAGCAGTACTTC
cdr3_aa: CASSLLTESYEQYF

j_call: TRBJ2-2
v_call: TRBV28
clone_size: NA
d_call: TRBD2
cdr3_nt: TGTGCCAGCAGTCTGGGGGGGACCGGGGAGCTGTTTTTT
cdr3_aa: CASSLGGTGELFF

j_call: TRBJ2-7
v_call: TRBV28
clone_size: NA
d_call: NA
cdr3_nt: TGTGCCAGCACCCGTACACCTTTCTACGAGCAGTACTTC
cdr3_aa: CASTRTPFYEQYF

j_call: TRBJ1-5
v_call: TRBV28
clone_size: once
d_call: NA
cdr3_nt: TGTGCCAGCAGCCTGGGAGGTCCCCGTAGCAATCAGCCCCAGCATTTT
cdr3_aa: CASSLGGPRSNQPQHF

j_call: TRBJ2-7
v_call: TRBV5-8
clone_size: NA
d_call: NA
cdr3_nt: TGTGCCAGCAGCTTCAGGTTCGTCTACGAGCAGTACTTC
cdr3_aa: CASSFRFVYEQYF

j_call: TRBJ2-5
v_call: TRBV27
clone_size: NA
d_call: NA
cdr3_nt: TGTGCCAGCAGTACTCTGGACAGAATCCAAGAGACCCAGTACTTC
cdr3_aa: CASSTLDRIQETQYF

j_call: TRBJ1-4
v_call: TRBV5-1
clone_size: few
d_call: TRBD1
cdr3_nt: TGCGCCAGCAGCTTGGGGGCGACAGGGGATGGTGAAAAACTGTTTTTT
cdr3_aa: CASSLGATGDGEKLFF

j_call: TRBJ2-7
v_call: TRBV28
clone_size: NA
d_call: TRBD2
cdr3_nt: TGTGCCAGCACCCCCGGACTAGCGGGAGTAGTTTACTACGAGCAGTACTTC
cdr3_aa: CASTPGLAGVVYYEQYF

j_call: TRBJ2-3
v_call: TRBV7-3
clone_size: NA
d_call: NA
cdr3_nt: TGTGCCAGCAGCCTCACAGGCATGGTCGGGGGAGATACGCAGTATTTT
cdr3_aa: CASSLTGMVGGDTQYF

j_call: TRBJ1-5
v_call: TRBV19
clone_size: few
d_call: NA
cdr3_nt: TGTGCCACTCGACAGTCCCTGAGGCCCCAGCATTTT
cdr3_aa: CATRQSLRPQHF

j_call: TRBJ2-3
v_call: TRBV7-9
clone_size: NA
d_call: NA
cdr3_nt: TGTGCCAGCAGCTTAGAGGGGGGTAGCGGCACAGATACGCAGTATTTT
cdr3_aa: CASSLEGGSGTDTQYF

j_call: TRBJ2-7
v_call: TRBV25-1
clone_size: NA
d_call: NA
cdr3_nt: TGTGCCAGCAGTGAATGGATCGGACAGAGGGGGTACGAGCAGTACTTC
cdr3_aa: CASSEWIGQRGYEQYF

j_call: TRBJ2-7
v_call: TRBV11-1
clone_size: few
d_call: NA
cdr3_nt: TGTGCCAGCAGCCTTAGGGGTTCCTACGAGCAGTACTTC
cdr3_aa: CASSLRGSYEQYF

j_call: TRBJ2-1
v_call: TRBV7-7
clone_size: NA
d_call: NA
cdr3_nt: TGTGCTAGCAGCTTAGGGGCCGCAGGGGTCAATGAGCAGTTCTTC
cdr3_aa: CASSLGAAGVNEQFF

j_call: TRBJ1-1
v_call: TRBV25-1
clone_size: NA
d_call: NA
cdr3_nt: TGTGCCAGCGCAGGACGGGAGACGACTGAAGCTTTCTTT
cdr3_aa: CASAGRETTEAFF